These 32 T cell receptor beta chains were all obtained from the same sample, sequenced in a study of cytomegalovirus exposure and HLA in healthy donors. Primers for the PCR totalled 60 Vbeta and 13 Jbeta. Assay used: immunoSEQ multiplex PCR; TCRdb lists only in-frame clones, some missing. The sample lists a few hundred thousand clones, 84% occurring once. Source material: PBMCs. The origin of the receptors is a woman between 35 and 50 years old in good health and CMV-seropositive.

The V and J genes are TRBV7-9 and TRBJ1-6; D is possibly TRBD1 (5 bases). The length of the CDR3 is 13 residues. The germline gives CDR1 SEHNR, CDR2 FQNEAQ (reference sequence). V was cut by 3 bases and J by 13 bases, with 13 bases left in between. CDR3 in DNA: TGTGCCAGCAGCTTTGGCGGGGCCGGGCCCCTCCACTTT. It codes for CASSFGGAGPLHF.

The V gene is TRBV28, the J gene TRBJ2-5; TRBD2 agrees at 10 bases. Germline loops: CDR1 MDHEN, CDR2 SYDVKM. J lost 2 bases, V lost 8 bases, and 8 bases had no gene match. There are 15 residues in the CDR3. The CDR3 is CASGTSEKNQETQYF. The CDR3 nucleotides read TGTGCCAGCGGGACTAGCGAAAAAAATCAAGAGACCCAGTACTTC. The entire variable domain, with the rest obtained from reference TRBV28 and TRBJ2-5, is as follows: DVKVTQSSRYLVKRTGEKVFLECVQDMDHENMFWYRQDPGLGLRLIYFSYDVKMKEKGDIPEGYSVSREKKERFSLILESASTNQTSMYLCASGTSEKNQETQYFGPGTRLLVL.

This clone has a single count. The rearrangement joins TRBV28 to TRBJ1-1, with no clear D. CDR1 is MDHEN and CDR2 is SYDVKM in the germline V gene. CDR3 length equals 13 residues. Trimming pared 7 bases from V and 2 bases from J, leaving 11 bases between. Written as DNA, the CDR3 is TGTGCCAGCATCCCCAGTAAAAACACTGAAGCTTTCTTT. Translation gives CASIPSKNTEAFF.

The CDR3 coding sequence is TGTGCCAGCAGTCCGATGGGAGGGGGATACGAGCAGTACTTC. Translated, it gives CASSPMGGGYEQYF. This chain joins TRBV28 and TRBJ2-7, with TRBD2 as a possible D gene (7 bases). Trimming shortened V by 5 bases and J by 4 bases, and 15 bases separated the two germline ends. The germline V gene has CDR1 MDHEN and CDR2 SYDVKM. The CDR3 loop spans 14 amino acids. The full variable domain, with the rest looked up from reference TRBV28 and TRBJ2-7, is DVKVTQSSRYLVKRTGEKVFLECVQDMDHENMFWYRQDPGLGLRLIYFSYDVKMKEKGDIPEGYSVSREKKERFSLILESASTNQTSMYLCASSPMGGGYEQYFGPGTRLTVT.

As to this clone: The junction differs from germline at one of its ends, possibly a read error. This chain joins TRBV7-9 and TRBJ2-7, with a possible D match to TRBD1 (6 bases). Germline CDR1 is SEHNR and CDR2 is FQNEAQ (reference sequence). The CDR3 has 15 residues. CDR3 residues: CSSSLTGLVSAEQYF. The CDR3, as DNA: TGTTCCAGCAGCTTAACAGGGTTGGTCTCGGCCGAGCAGTACTTC. Drawing the rest from reference TRBV7-9 and TRBJ2-7, the complete variable domain is DTGVSQNPRHKITKRGQNVTFRCDPISEHNRLYWYRQTLGQGPEFLTYFQNEAQLEKSRLLSDRFSAERPKGSFSTLEIQRTEQGDSAMYLCSSSLTGLVSAEQYFGPGTRLTVT.

This clone was observed a single time. The chain uses TRBV15 and TRBJ2-5; 9 bases are shared with TRBD2. The CDR3 consists of 15 residues. CDR1 LNHNV and CDR2 YYDKDF come from the germline V gene (reference sequence). The V and J ends lost 5 bases and 5 bases, in that order; junction bases with no gene match: 9. CDR3 in DNA: TGTGCCACCAGCGATAGCGGGAGATCGTGGGAGACCCAGTACTTC. This gives the protein CATSDSGRSWETQYF.

In its sample, this clone was seen a few times. The J gene is TRBJ1-3, the V gene TRBV27, with unresolved D. The germline V gene has CDR1 MNHEY and CDR2 SMNVEV (reference sequence). V was shortened by 0 bases and J by 7 bases, with 13 bases between the two germline ends. The CDR3 is made up of 15 amino acids. The CDR3 sequence: CASSLSRSVSNTIYF. The CDR3 bases are TGTGCCAGCAGTTTATCCAGGTCCGTGTCGAACACCATATATTTT.

Here the CDR3 reads CASTPGTATEAFF. The DNA of the CDR3 is TGTGCCAGCACCCCTGGGACAGCCACTGAAGCTTTCTTT. V gene TRBV5-4 combines with J gene TRBJ1-1; 7 bases are shared with TRBD1. The CDR3 spans 13 residues. Trimming took 6 bases from V and 4 from J; bases not matched to a gene: 6. Germline-derived CDR1 and CDR2 are SGHNT and YYREEE (reference sequence).

There are a few counts of this clone. V usage is TRBV15 and J usage is TRBJ1-3; TRBD1 agrees at 9 bases. The CDR3 extends over 15 amino acids. With 5 bases clipped from V and 2 bases from J, the junction kept 4 bases outside the gene matches. Germline V CDR1 and CDR2: LNHNV, YYDKDF (reference sequence). CDR3 sequence (DNA): TGTGCCACCAGCTGGGACAGGGTGGCTGGAAACACCATATATTTT. Translation gives CATSWDRVAGNTIYF.

This chain uses TRBV5-8 with TRBJ2-3; TRBD2 agrees at 9 bases. The CDR3 covers 15 residues. V lost 0 bases and J lost 4; bases outside the gene matches: 3. Germline CDR1 SGHTS, CDR2 YDEGEE. CDR3 loop: CASSLVGGRADTQYF. CDR3 in DNA: TGTGCCAGCAGCTTGGTCGGCGGGAGGGCAGATACGCAGTATTTT. Filled out from reference TRBV5-8 and TRBJ2-3, the complete variable domain reads EAGVTQSPTHLIKTRGQQATLRCSPISGHTSVYWYQQALGLGLQFLLWYDEGEERNRGNFPPRFSGRQFPNYSSELNVNALELEDSALYLCASSLVGGRADTQYFGPGTRLTVL.

The chain links TRBV30 to TRBJ2-7; D uncertain. V gave up 0 bases and J gave up 7 bases, with 10 bases separating them. CDR1 is GTSNPN, CDR2 SVGIG, per germline (reference sequence). CDR3 length: 12 residues. In nucleotides, the CDR3 is TGTGCCTGGAGTGTACTTAAACGGGAGCAGTACTTC. Translation gives CAWSVLKREQYF. The full variable domain, with the rest looked up from reference TRBV30 and TRBJ2-7, is SQTIHQWPATLVQPVGSPLSLECTVEGTSNPNLYWYRQAAGRGLQLLFYSVGIGQISSEVPQNLSASRPQDRQFILSSKKLLLSDSGFYLCAWSVLKREQYFGPGTRLTVT.

The chain links TRBV6-5 to TRBJ2-1; no clear D. The V end was cut by 6 bases, the J end by 5 bases, with 17 bases between. This CDR3 has 15 residues. CDR1 and CDR2 (germline): MNHEY, SVGAGI. For the CDR3, the DNA is TGTGCCAGCAGCCCCCGTAGTGAAACCAACAATGAGCAGTTCTTC. Protein sequence: CASSPRSETNNEQFF.

The chain recombines TRBV10-3 with TRBJ2-1; 8 bases line up with TRBD2. There are 13 residues in the CDR3. J lost 8 bases, V lost 7 bases, and 7 bases had no gene match. Per germline, CDR1 ENHRY and CDR2 SYGVKD. Here the CDR3 DNA reads TGTGCCATCACGGAGCGGGAGAACTATGAGCAGTTCTTC. Its translation: CAITERENYEQFF.

This rearrangement joins TRBV7-8 to TRBJ1-1, with TRBD1 matching over 9 bases. Germline lookup yields CDR1 SGHVS and CDR2 FQNEAQ. The CDR3 is 15 residues long. Losses at the gene ends were 5 bases for V and 4 bases for J; bases not matched to a gene: 8. The DNA of the CDR3 is TGTGCCAGCAGCGCCCTACAGGGGGCGGGCACTGAAGCTTTCTTT. Protein: CASSALQGAGTEAFF.

About this clone itself: The same CDR3 can be traced to other DNA sequences in this sample. The genes are TRBV5-1 and TRBJ2-7, with 7 positions matching TRBD1. The CDR3 covers 14 residues. The germline V gene has CDR1 SGHRS and CDR2 YFSETQ. The junction had 0 bases not matched to a gene; V was cut back by 0 bases and J by 0 bases. CDR3 DNA sequence: TGCGCCAGCAGCTTGGCAGGGGGCTCCTACGAGCAGTACTTC. It translates to CASSLAGGSYEQYF.

This CDR3 is CASSLEGGNQPQHF. Here the CDR3 DNA reads TGCGCCAGCAGCTTGGAGGGGGGCAATCAGCCCCAGCATTTT. The rearrangement links TRBV5-1 to TRBJ1-5; D might be TRBD1 (6 bases). V was trimmed by 0 bases and J by 2 bases, leaving 6 bases between them. The CDR3 loop spans 14 amino acids. In germline, CDR1 is SGHRS, CDR2 YFSETQ.

The chain is built from TRBV7-2 and TRBJ2-5; D might be TRBD2 (6 bases). V lost 1 base and J 5 bases, leaving 20 bases between the germline ends. Germline V lookup: CDR1 SGHTA, CDR2 FQGNSA. The length of the CDR3 is 17 residues. The CDR3 loop reads CASSLVEGAGWGETQYF. In DNA form, the CDR3 reads TGTGCCAGCAGCTTAGTGGAAGGGGCGGGATGGGGGGAGACCCAGTACTTC.

The chain recombines TRBV7-2 with TRBJ2-2; 8 bases agree with TRBD2. CDR1 and CDR2 from the germline V gene are SGHTA and FQGNSA. V shed 6 bases and J 4 bases; nucleotides not matched to a gene: 7. This CDR3 has 15 amino acids. The CDR3 region is CASRSAGVVTGELFF. As DNA, the CDR3 is TGTGCCAGCAGGTCAGCGGGAGTGGTCACCGGGGAGCTGTTTTTT.

V gene TRBV6-1 combines with J gene TRBJ2-7; D gene unclear. The germline gives CDR1 MNHNS, CDR2 SASEGT. Trimming took 2 bases from V and 0 from J, leaving 8 bases between them. CDR3 length: 14 amino acids. This CDR3 reads CASSELPDSYEQYF. CDR3 sequence (DNA): TGTGCCAGCAGTGAATTGCCAGACTCCTACGAGCAGTACTTC.

V usage is TRBV9 and J usage is TRBJ1-5; 7 bases match TRBD1. CDR1 is SGDLS and CDR2 is YYNGEE in the germline V gene. The CDR3 is 15 amino acids. The trim removed 0 bases at V and 6 bases at J, leaving 6 bases unmatched. The CDR3 spells CASSVGGRGIQPQHF. CDR3 nucleotide sequence: TGTGCCAGCAGCGTAGGGGGCAGGGGGATTCAGCCCCAGCATTTT.

This clone was detected a few times. The chain recombines TRBV4-2 with TRBJ2-5, with 7 bases matching TRBD2. The J call may be mistaken, given a closer DNA end match to TRBJ2-7. Germline CDR1 is LGHNA and CDR2 is YNFKEQ. The CDR3 runs to 15 residues. Here the CDR3 DNA reads TGTGCCAGCAGCCAAGTTGCGGGAGTCACCTACGAGCAGTACTTC. Translating it yields CASSQVAGVTYEQYF.

The V call is TRBV9, the J call TRBJ2-7; perhaps TRBD2 as D (5 bases). Trimming shortened V by 0 bases and J by 6 bases, and 13 bases separated the two germline ends. CDR1 and CDR2 from the germline V gene are SGDLS and YYNGEE. CDR3 length: 14 amino acids. The CDR3 DNA follows: TGTGCCAGCAGCGTAGGGCCTCCGGGATCCGAGCAGTACTTC. It translates to CASSVGPPGSEQYF.

This CDR3 is CAISLREQETQYF. CDR3 coding DNA: TGTGCCATCAGTCTGCGGGAGCAGGAGACCCAGTACTTC. The rearrangement uses TRBV10-3 and TRBJ2-5; 7 bases are a match to TRBD2. The J segment lost 5 bases and the V segment lost 5 bases, leaving 5 bases of the junction unmatched. CDR3 length equals 13 residues. Germline CDR1 is ENHRY and CDR2 is SYGVKD.

The chain combines TRBV2 with TRBJ2-3; D is possibly TRBD2 (6 bases). Germline CDR1 SNHLY, CDR2 FYNNEI. The CDR3 totals 15 residues. The V and J ends lost 3 bases and 0 bases respectively, with 10 bases between them. The CDR3 DNA reads as TGTGCCAGCAGTGAGGTAGCGGCTAGCACAGATACGCAGTATTTT. Translating gives CASSEVAASTDTQYF.

The chain links TRBV5-8 to TRBJ2-2; D gene uncertain. Trimming removed 3 bases at V and 5 bases at J, with 14 bases between. This CDR3 spans 15 amino acids. In germline, CDR1 is SGHTS, CDR2 YDEGEE. The CDR3 is CASSSTRSFTGELFF. The CDR3 DNA is TGTGCCAGCAGCTCGACTCGGAGCTTTACCGGGGAGCTGTTTTTT.

V gene TRBV9 combines with J gene TRBJ2-3; D might be TRBD1 (7 bases). Germline V gene data show CDR1 as SGDLS and CDR2 as YYNGEE. The CDR3 contains 15 residues. Trimming took off 1 base at V and 0 bases at J, with 9 bases between the two ends. The DNA for the CDR3 is TGTGCCAGCAGCGTACAGGGGGGTAGCACAGATACGCAGTATTTT. Amino acids: CASSVQGGSTDTQYF.

This clone was recorded once. The V gene is TRBV25-1, the J gene TRBJ1-4; 9 positions agree with TRBD1. The CDR3 totals 16 residues. Trimming cost V 3 bases and J 8 bases; bases outside gene matches: 10. Germline V lookup: CDR1 MGHDK, CDR2 SYGVNS. The CDR3 here is CASSDFVGTGIEKLFF. The CDR3 DNA follows: TGTGCCAGCAGTGATTTTGTGGGGACAGGGATCGAAAAACTGTTTTTT.

The rearrangement uses TRBV5-1 and TRBJ2-5; possible D gene TRBD2, 5 bases. The V end was cut by 0 bases, the J end by 9 bases, with 21 bases between. Germline V gene data show CDR1 as SGHRS and CDR2 as YFSETQ. The CDR3 has 16 residues. CDR3: CASSLEGGLSQAAQYF. The CDR3 nucleotides read TGCGCCAGCAGCTTGGAAGGCGGTCTTTCTCAAGCGGCCCAGTACTTC.

CDR3 residues: CASSTLAGGLYNEQFF. CDR3 DNA sequence: TGTGCCAGCTCAACACTAGCGGGAGGGCTCTACAATGAGCAGTTCTTC. The J gene is TRBJ2-1, the V gene TRBV18, with 13 bases identical to TRBD2. The V and J ends lost 5 bases and 3 bases, in that order; junction bases with no gene match: 4. CDR1 is KGHSH and CDR2 is LQKENI in the germline V gene. The CDR3 is 16 residues long. The variable domain in full, with the rest retrieved from reference TRBV18 and TRBJ2-1, is NAGVMQNPRHLVRRRGQEARLRCSPMKGHSHVYWYRQLPEEGLKFMVYLQKENIIDESGMPKERFSAEFPKEGPSILRIQQVVRGDSAAYFCASSTLAGGLYNEQFFGPGTRLTVL.

Here the CDR3 DNA reads TGTGCCAGCACCGGGGGATCCGATACGCAGTATTTT. It yields the protein CASTGGSDTQYF. The gene calls are TRBV11-3 and TRBJ2-3, with TRBD2 as a possible D gene (6 bases). CDR1 and CDR2 from the germline V gene are SGHNT and YENEEA. The CDR3 totals 12 residues. The V end was cut by 7 bases, the J end by 6 bases, with 11 bases between. The variable domain in full, with the rest retrieved from reference TRBV11-3 and TRBJ2-3, is EAGVVQSPRYKIIEKKQPVAFWCNPISGHNTLYWYLQNLGQGPELLIRYENEEAVDDSQLPKDRFSAERLKGVDSTLKIQPAELGDSAVYLCASTGGSDTQYFGPGTRLTVL.

The chain joins TRBV19 to TRBJ2-2; 13 positions match TRBD2. Germline values: CDR1 LNHDA, CDR2 SQIVND (reference sequence). The CDR3 runs to 16 residues. V trimming: 2 bases; J trimming: 5 bases; junction bases outside the gene matches: 2. CDR3 DNA: TGTGCCAGTAGTATACTGACTAGCGGGGGGACCGGGGAGCTGTTTTTT. This encodes CASSILTSGGTGELFF.

This chain connects TRBV6-6 to TRBJ1-4; TRBD1 matches 7 bases. The CDR3 covers 15 residues. The germline V gene encodes CDR1 MNHNY and CDR2 SVGAGI (reference sequence). V lost 6 bases to trimming and J lost 6 bases; unmatched junction nucleotides: 10. The CDR3 spells CASSLDRESYEKLFF. In nucleotides, the CDR3 is TGTGCCAGCAGCCTCGACAGGGAAAGTTATGAAAAACTGTTTTTT.